A selection of T cell receptor beta chains follows, all from one sample in a study of T cells after posttransplantation cyclophosphamide. TCRdb keeps only in-frame clones here, not all; method: immunoSEQ multiplex PCR. The specimen has about 30,000 clones, none found just once. The sequenced material came from PBMCs. The receptors were gathered from a woman aged 60-75 years in good health, CMV-negative, and a related stem cell transplant donor. The CDR3 runs from the conserved cysteine through the conserved F or W. Each record gives: clone size, J gene, V gene, D gene, CDR3 protein, CDR3 DNA. The D gene is left open where the match is weak. Clone size is given for some rows only: seen once, a few or many times, or a class if the clone is expanded.

>many|TRBJ2-1|TRBV14|TRBD2
CASSLQPRLAAYNEQFF
TGTGCCAGCAGCCTCCAGCCACGACTAGCGGCCTACAATGAGCAGTTCTTC
>many|TRBJ2-7|TRBV4-2|.
CASSQDGRHEQYF
TGTGCCAGCAGCCAAGATGGCAGGCACGAGCAGTACTTC
>many|TRBJ2-1|TRBV6-6|.
CASSYSLAAEQFF
TGTGCCAGCAGTTACTCACTAGCTGCTGAGCAGTTCTTC
>.|TRBJ2-3|TRBV9|TRBD2
CASSLGAAGGDTQYF
TGTGCCAGCAGCCTGGGGGCGGCGGGAGGGGATACGCAGTATTTT
>many|TRBJ1-5|TRBV4-3|.
CASSQDSSVQPQHF
TGCGCCAGCAGCCAGGACAGTTCCGTACAGCCCCAGCATTTT
>.|TRBJ2-1|TRBV27|.
CASSSPHKGGYNEQFF
TGTGCCAGCAGCTCCCCCCATAAAGGCGGGTACAATGAGCAGTTCTTC
>many|TRBJ2-7|TRBV28|.
CASSSPTRYEQYF
TGTGCCAGCAGCTCCCCTACCCGCTACGAGCAGTACTTC
>many|TRBJ2-2|TRBV10-3|TRBD1
CAIRAGTGGTGELFF
TGTGCCATCAGGGCCGGGACAGGGGGCACCGGGGAGCTGTTTTTT
>many|TRBJ1-5|TRBV27|.
CASSMTGVNQPQHF
TGTGCCAGCAGCATGACAGGCGTCAATCAGCCCCAGCATTTT
>few|TRBJ1-6|TRBV2|.
CASSGQAQNSPLHF
TGTGCCAGCAGTGGGCAGGCACAAAATTCACCCCTCCACTTT
>.|TRBJ1-6|TRBV5-1|.
CASSLGPTGSNSPLHF
TGCGCCAGCAGCTTGGGGCCGACAGGAAGTAATTCACCCCTCCACTTT
>.|TRBJ2-5|TRBV28|TRBD1
CASSFALTGEWQTQYF
TGTGCCAGCAGTTTCGCCCTCACAGGGGAGTGGCAGACCCAGTACTTC
>many|TRBJ1-4|TRBV5-4|.
CASSFLRGKTNEKLFF
TGTGCCAGCAGCTTTCTTCGGGGGAAGACTAATGAAAAACTGTTTTTT
>many|TRBJ2-7|TRBV6-6|.
CASSYSAGAGYEQYF
TGTGCCAGCAGTTACTCCGCGGGTGCGGGGTACGAGCAGTACTTC
>many|TRBJ2-7|TRBV4-3|TRBD1
CASSQEAGGEQYF
TGCGCCAGCAGCCAAGAAGCAGGGGGCGAGCAGTACTTC
>many|TRBJ2-2|TRBV12-3/TRBV12-4|.
CASRDTLNTGELFF
TGTGCCAGCAGGGACACCCTGAACACCGGGGAGCTGTTTTTT
>many|TRBJ2-3|TRBV12-3/TRBV12-4|.
CASSTQRGDTQYF
TGTGCCAGCAGCACCCAAAGGGGAGATACGCAGTATTTT
>many|TRBJ2-1|TRBV11-3|.
CASSLDRGEQFF
TGTGCCAGCAGCTTAGACAGGGGTGAGCAGTTCTTC
>many|TRBJ2-7|TRBV7-9|TRBD1
CASSLVGTGGWEQYF
TGTGCCAGCAGCTTAGTCGGGACAGGGGGATGGGAGCAGTACTTC
>many|TRBJ2-5|TRBV2|TRBD1
CASSEDRAQETQYF
TGTGCCAGCAGTGAGGACAGGGCCCAGGAGACCCAGTACTTC
>few|TRBJ2-5|TRBV5-1|TRBD2
CASSSLGLAGGLSTQYF
TGCGCCAGCAGCTCCCTCGGGCTAGCGGGAGGCCTATCAACCCAGTACTTC
>many|TRBJ1-4|TRBV28|.
CASRLGGTFEKLFF
TGTGCCAGCAGACTAGGAGGTACCTTTGAAAAACTGTTTTTT
>many|TRBJ2-3|TRBV4-3|TRBD1
CASSQDLPTGLGTQYF
TGCGCCAGCAGCCAAGATCTCCCGACAGGGCTCGGTACGCAGTATTTT
>many|TRBJ2-1|TRBV29-1|.
CSVESTRNEQFF
TGCAGCGTTGAAAGTACGAGGAATGAGCAGTTCTTC
>few|TRBJ2-3|TRBV6-1|.
CASTKGAGWTDTQYF
TGTGCCAGCACTAAAGGGGCAGGGTGGACAGATACGCAGTATTTT
>many|TRBJ1-1|TRBV7-9|.
CASSLEVLSTEAFF
TGTGCCAGCAGCTTAGAGGTCCTTTCCACTGAAGCTTTCTTT
>many|TRBJ1-6|TRBV6-1|TRBD1
CASSPDRVSPPLHF
TGTGCCAGCAGCCCGGACAGGGTGTCGCCACCCCTCCACTTT
>many|TRBJ2-3|TRBV10-3|TRBD2
CAISELASGRAADTQYF
TGTGCCATCAGTGAGTTGGCTAGCGGGAGGGCCGCAGATACGCAGTATTTT
>many|TRBJ1-1|TRBV30|.
CAWSVIARPEAFF
TGTGCCTGGAGTGTAATCGCCAGGCCTGAAGCTTTCTTT
>many|TRBJ2-7|TRBV7-8|TRBD2
CASRGSSGGYEQYF
TGTGCCAGCAGAGGGTCTAGCGGGGGCTACGAGCAGTACTTC
>many|TRBJ2-3|TRBV27|TRBD2
CASSLAGFSTDTQYF
TGTGCCAGCAGTCTAGCGGGGTTCAGCACAGATACGCAGTATTTT
>many|TRBJ1-2|TRBV4-3|TRBD1
CASSPRQGHYTF
TGCGCCAGCAGCCCACGACAGGGGCACTACACCTTC
>many|TRBJ2-6|TRBV19|TRBD1
CASQRTGSSGANVLTF
TGTGCCAGTCAAAGGACAGGCTCCTCTGGGGCCAACGTCCTGACTTTC
>.|TRBJ1-5|TRBV9|.
CASSEGPGNQPQHF
TGTGCCAGCAGCGAGGGCCCGGGCAATCAGCCCCAGCATTTT
>.|TRBJ1-5|TRBV6-1|TRBD1
CASITTGAGQPQHF
TGTGCCAGCATTACAACAGGGGCGGGTCAGCCCCAGCATTTT
>many|TRBJ2-7|TRBV2|TRBD1
CASEYWTGTYEQYF
TGTGCCAGCGAGTATTGGACAGGGACCTACGAGCAGTACTTC
>many|TRBJ2-3|TRBV10-3|TRBD1
CAITRQGITDTQYF
TGTGCCATCACTAGACAGGGGATCACAGATACGCAGTATTTT
>many|TRBJ2-7|TRBV9|.
CASSVDLRPYEQYF
TGTGCCAGCAGCGTAGACCTGCGGCCCTACGAGCAGTACTTC
>many|TRBJ1-1|TRBV28|.
CASTPLQGLNTEAFF
TGTGCCAGCACTCCCCTCCAGGGCTTGAACACTGAAGCTTTCTTT
>.|TRBJ1-1|TRBV11-2|.
CASSLDRFLQGSTEAFF
TGTGCCAGCAGCTTAGATCGTTTTTTGCAGGGGAGCACTGAAGCTTTCTTT
>many|TRBJ2-3|TRBV2|TRBD1
CATKGDRRTDTQYF
TGTGCCACGAAGGGGGACAGGAGAACAGATACGCAGTATTTT
>many|TRBJ1-1|TRBV7-9|.
CASSPRVSMNTEAFF
TGTGCCAGCAGCCCGCGGGTGTCTATGAACACTGAAGCTTTCTTT
>.|TRBJ1-1|TRBV29-1|.
CSVDGRGAGTEAFF
TGCAGCGTTGATGGTAGGGGCGCAGGCACTGAAGCTTTCTTT
>many|TRBJ2-7|TRBV13|TRBD2
CASSPGLAGYEQYF
TGTGCCAGCAGCCCGGGACTAGCGGGCTACGAGCAGTACTTC
>few|TRBJ2-5|TRBV30|TRBD2
CAWSKGTSGIGGTQYF
TGTGCCTGGAGTAAGGGGACTAGCGGGATCGGGGGGACCCAGTACTTC
>few|TRBJ2-7|TRBV7-2|TRBD2
CASSLGTSGGVGAYEQYF
TGTGCCAGCAGCTTAGGGACTAGCGGGGGGGTCGGGGCCTACGAGCAGTACTTC
>many|TRBJ1-1|TRBV6-5|.
CASSANRERDTEAFF
TGTGCCAGCAGTGCGAACAGGGAGAGGGACACTGAAGCTTTCTTT
>few|TRBJ1-2|TRBV28|.
CASSLDFYGYTF
TGTGCCAGCAGTTTAGACTTCTATGGCTACACCTTC
>few|TRBJ2-4|TRBV12-3/TRBV12-4|TRBD2
CASSSTGGRDIQYF
TGTGCCAGCAGTTCAACGGGGGGAAGGGACATTCAGTACTTC
>many|TRBJ1-2|TRBV12-3/TRBV12-4|.
CASSRGAEAYGYTF
TGTGCCAGCAGCCGCGGGGCAGAGGCCTATGGCTACACCTTC
>many|TRBJ2-7|TRBV28|TRBD2
CASRPSGVAYEQYF
TGTGCCAGCAGACCAAGCGGGGTCGCCTACGAGCAGTACTTC
>many|TRBJ2-5|TRBV7-8|TRBD1
CASSRDRETQYF
TGTGCCAGCAGTCGGGACAGAGAGACCCAGTACTTC